This TCR beta chain was identified during a study of CD8 T cells in ankylosing spondylitis. Study-wide results and limits: Reportedly, matched ankylosing spondylitis synovial fluid was significantly enriched for disease-linked clones. Those disease-linked clones were CD8+; they were also relatively rare in peripheral blood. Characteristic, it appeared, of ankylosing spondylitis blood was a TCR beta motif of eight highly homologous variants. In the blood and synovial fluid of reactive arthritis, some motif variants had been previously reported.

This clonotype was seen many times. What it recognizes is unknown. Using quantitative 5'-RACE with molecular barcodes, the authors made TCR beta libraries. One entry per CDR3 protein, called by TCRdb with MiXCR from the 5' RACE reads. The sample has roughly 490,000 distinct CDR3 sequences; about 5.4% are singletons. The V segment lost 2 bases and the J segment 11 bases; nucleotides outside the gene matches: 12. This CDR3 has 15 amino acids. Germline CDR1 reads SGHRS; CDR2 reads YFSETQ. This rearrangement joins TRBV5-1 to TRBJ2-3, with 9 bases lining up with TRBD1. The source material was blood, either unsorted or a sorted T cell fraction (not recorded which). This receptor was identified in a male donor with ankylosing spondylitis. The CDR3 here is CASSLGGTGRKGQYF. CDR3 DNA: TGCGCCAGCAGCTTAGGCGGGACAGGGAGGAAAGGGCAGTATTTT.